The next 21 T cell receptor beta chains were all read from a single sample in a study of cytomegalovirus exposure and HLA in healthy donors. The PCR made use of 60 Vbeta and 13 Jbeta primers. TCRdb's copy holds only in-frame clones and misses some; the assay was immunoSEQ multiplex PCR. There are about 190,000 clones in the sample; 60% to 80% occur only once, and approximately 3.1% lies in the top ten. Specimen: PBMCs. These receptors were collected from a woman in her thirties in good health and CMV-seropositive.

The V call is TRBV9, the J call TRBJ1-2, with D possibly being TRBD1 (5 bases). This CDR3 has 16 residues. Germline CDR1 is SGDLS and CDR2 is YYNGEE. V lost 1 base and J 5 bases, leaving 18 bases between the germline ends. The CDR3 DNA sequence: TGTGCCAGCAGCGTAAGGGCGGGGCAGGGCAGGTATGGCTACACCTTC. Translation: CASSVRAGQGRYGYTF.

This chain joins TRBV6-5 and TRBJ1-5; D is perhaps TRBD1 (6 bases). This CDR3 is built from 13 residues. Trimming stripped 4 bases from V and 5 bases from J, with 9 bases between. CDR1 MNHEY and CDR2 SVGAGI come from the germline V gene. In DNA, the CDR3 is TGTGCCAGCAGTTCACAGGGTTATCAGCCCCAGCATTTT. Its protein is CASSSQGYQPQHF.

This rearrangement joins TRBV11-2 to TRBJ2-1, with 10 nucleotides matching TRBD2. The CDR3 runs 17 residues. Trimming at V came to 0 bases and at J to 4 bases, leaving 6 bases not matched to a gene. Germline lookup yields CDR1 SGHAT and CDR2 FQNNGV. CDR3 coding DNA: TGTGCCAGCAGCTTAGACGTCGGACTAGCGGAATACAATGAGCAGTTCTTC. Translation: CASSLDVGLAEYNEQFF.

V usage is TRBV27 and J usage is TRBJ2-2, with 10 bases fitting TRBD1. J was trimmed by 3 bases and V by 9 bases; bases with no gene match: 7. Per germline, CDR1 MNHEY and CDR2 SMNVEV (reference sequence). This CDR3 region has 15 residues. Here the CDR3 DNA reads TGTGCCAGTCAGTCGGGACAGGGGTACACCGGGGAGCTGTTTTTT. Amino acids: CASQSGQGYTGELFF.

Concerning this clone: Other DNA sequences in the same sample also yield this CDR3. The chain carries TRBV19 and TRBJ1-1; TRBD1 aligns across 10 bases. The CDR3 spans 14 residues. The J segment lost 4 bases and the V segment lost 5 bases, leaving 4 bases of the junction unmatched. Germline V gives CDR1 LNHDA, CDR2 SQIVND (reference sequence). The CDR3 DNA is TGTGCCAGTAGTCCTAGGACAGGGGGCACTGAAGCTTTCTTT. It translates to CASSPRTGGTEAFF.

The CDR3 DNA reads TGCAGCGTACCGGGACTAGCGGGAAATGAGCAGTTCTTC. This codes for CSVPGLAGNEQFF. This sequence joins TRBV29-1 and TRBJ2-1; 13 bases match TRBD2. Germline V lookup: CDR1 SQVTM, CDR2 ANQGSEA. This CDR3 comprises 13 residues. J was trimmed by 7 bases and V by 6 bases; bases with no gene match: 3.

The chain uses TRBV28 and TRBJ2-5, with 12 nucleotides matching TRBD2. The CDR3 spans 16 residues. V was clipped by 5 bases and J by 0 bases; unmatched bases: 4. The germline V gene encodes CDR1 MDHEN and CDR2 SYDVKM. Here the CDR3 reads CASSLGTSGYQETQYF. Written as DNA, the CDR3 is TGTGCCAGCAGTCTAGGGACTAGCGGGTACCAAGAGACCCAGTACTTC.

The gene calls are TRBV18 and TRBJ2-7, with 12 bases identical to TRBD2. CDR3 size: 15 residues. J was trimmed by 2 bases and V by 3 bases; bases with no gene match: 2. CDR1 is KGHSH and CDR2 is LQKENI in the germline V gene. DNA for the CDR3: TGTGCCAGCTCACCGGGACTAGCGGGTGCCTACGAGCAGTACTTC. Translation: CASSPGLAGAYEQYF. The complete variable domain, with remaining parts taken from reference TRBV18 and TRBJ2-7, reads NAGVMQNPRHLVRRRGQEARLRCSPMKGHSHVYWYRQLPEEGLKFMVYLQKENIIDESGMPKERFSAEFPKEGPSILRIQQVVRGDSAAYFCASSPGLAGAYEQYFGPGTRLTVT.

The J gene is TRBJ2-7, the V gene TRBV19; possible D gene TRBD2, 6 bases. V was pared by 2 bases and J by 6 bases, with 11 bases between. The germline gives CDR1 LNHDA, CDR2 SQIVND (reference sequence). The length of the CDR3 is 13 residues. The CDR3 sequence: CASSISGGFEQYF. CDR3 nucleotides: TGTGCCAGTAGTATATCCGGGGGATTCGAGCAGTACTTC.

This clone was seen more than once but under ten times. V usage is TRBV28 and J usage is TRBJ2-5; D gene unclear. V lost 4 bases and J lost 5, with 17 bases in between. The germline V gene has CDR1 MDHEN and CDR2 SYDVKM. This CDR3 is 15 amino acids long. Here the CDR3 reads CASSSRRLARETQYF. Written as DNA, the CDR3 is TGTGCCAGCAGTTCCAGACGATTAGCTCGGGAGACCCAGTACTTC. Full variable domain (missing parts from reference TRBV28 and TRBJ2-5): DVKVTQSSRYLVKRTGEKVFLECVQDMDHENMFWYRQDPGLGLRLIYFSYDVKMKEKGDIPEGYSVSREKKERFSLILESASTNQTSMYLCASSSRRLARETQYFGPGTRLLVL.

V gene TRBV5-1 combines with J gene TRBJ1-1; TRBD1 is a possible D gene (6 bases). CDR3 length: 16 amino acids. Germline CDR1 is SGHRS and CDR2 is YFSETQ. V gave up 0 bases and J gave up 1 base, with 13 bases separating them. The CDR3 nucleotides read TGCGCCAGCAGCTTGGTAGGTGCCAGGGGGAACACTGAAGCTTTCTTT. Encoded protein: CASSLVGARGNTEAFF.

A single count supports this clone. This rearrangement joins TRBV28 to TRBJ1-2, with a weak D call TRBD1 (6 bases). This CDR3 has 17 amino acids. Germline V CDR1 and CDR2: MDHEN, SYDVKM. V was cut by 1 base and J by 2 bases, with 17 bases left in between. In nucleotides, the CDR3 is TGTGCCAGCAGTTTATCCCAGGGGAATACTCTAAACTATGGCTACACCTTC. Translating gives CASSLSQGNTLNYGYTF.

This chain joins TRBV28 and TRBJ1-2, with 8 nucleotides matching TRBD1. Germline CDR1 and CDR2: MDHEN and SYDVKM. The CDR3 contains 16 residues. Germline trimming cut 5 bases from V and 4 bases from J; bases unmatched to any gene: 12. The chain's CDR3 is CASSPRAAGGLYGYTF. The CDR3 nucleotides read TGTGCCAGCAGTCCTCGTGCGGCAGGGGGCCTCTATGGCTACACCTTC.

This chain uses TRBV19 with TRBJ1-5; a possible D gene is TRBD1 (5 bases). This CDR3 contains 15 residues. Germline assignment: CDR1 LNHDA and CDR2 SQIVND (reference sequence). The V end was cut by 3 bases, the J end by 0 bases, with 9 bases between. CDR3 sequence: CASSIGGVSNQPQHF. The CDR3 DNA follows: TGTGCCAGTAGTATTGGGGGGGTTAGCAATCAGCCCCAGCATTTT. The variable domain in full, completed from reference TRBV19 and TRBJ1-5, reads DGGITQSPKYLFRKEGQNVTLSCEQNLNHDAMYWYRQDPGQGLRLIYYSQIVNDFQKGDIAEGYSVSREKKESFPLTVTSAQKNPTAFYLCASSIGGVSNQPQHFGDGTRLSIL.

This clone was observed a few times. The chain links TRBV7-9 to TRBJ2-1; 12 bases map to TRBD1. CDR1 is SEHNR and CDR2 is FQNEAQ in the germline V gene (reference sequence). The CDR3 loop spans 15 amino acids. J gave up 7 bases and V 5 bases, and 6 bases lay outside the gene matches. DNA of the CDR3: TGTGCCAGCAGCCCCGGGACAGGGGGCACGAATGAGCAGTTCTTC. Its translation is CASSPGTGGTNEQFF.

CDR3 loop: CASSIGARGEQYF. The CDR3 DNA reads TGTGCCAGTAGTATAGGTGCCAGGGGCGAGCAGTACTTC. The rearrangement links TRBV19 to TRBJ2-7; TRBD1 is a possible D gene (6 bases). Germline V gene lookup returns CDR1 LNHDA and CDR2 SQIVND (reference sequence). The CDR3 loop spans 13 amino acids. V gave up 1 base and J gave up 6 bases, with 10 bases separating them.

V gene TRBV5-1 combines with J gene TRBJ2-1; D is unresolved. Germline V gene sequence: CDR1 SGHRS, CDR2 YFSETQ. This CDR3 is built from 20 residues. With 1 base removed from V and 0 bases from J, the gap between germline ends came to 23 bases. The CDR3 DNA follows: TGCGCCAGCAGCTTGCGATCGAGCCGTGGCGGAACAAGCTCCTACAATGAGCAGTTCTTC. The encoded protein is CASSLRSSRGGTSSYNEQFF.

The chain has TRBV27 and TRBJ2-7; weak D call: TRBD2 (6 bases). Trimming removed 6 bases from V and 5 bases from J, with 17 bases in between. CDR1 is MNHEY, CDR2 SMNVEV, per germline (reference sequence). CDR3 length equals 14 residues. CDR3 region: CASRALAGYHEQYF. DNA for the CDR3: TGTGCCAGCAGAGCACTAGCTGGGTATCACGAGCAGTACTTC.

The V call is TRBV27, the J call TRBJ1-4, with 7 bases identical to TRBD1. The CDR3 has 15 residues. V lost 8 bases and J lost 4; bases outside the gene matches: 10. Germline assignment: CDR1 MNHEY and CDR2 SMNVEV (reference sequence). CDR3 protein: CASGGTVESNEKLFF. The DNA of the CDR3 is TGTGCCAGCGGCGGGACAGTTGAGAGTAATGAAAAACTGTTTTTT.

The rearrangement uses TRBV28 and TRBJ1-5, with D unclear. V lost 3 bases and J lost 2, with 11 bases in between. The CDR3 runs 15 residues. The germline gives CDR1 MDHEN, CDR2 SYDVKM. The CDR3 DNA reads TGTGCCAGCAGTTTGGCCCCCGGAGGCAATCAGCCCCAGCATTTT. It yields the protein CASSLAPGGNQPQHF.

CDR3 amino acids: CASSEHPLSGSYNEQFF. The CDR3 DNA sequence: TGCGCCAGCAGCGAACATCCTCTTAGCGGATCCTACAATGAGCAGTTCTTC. The genes are TRBV5-1 and TRBJ2-1, with D tentatively TRBD2 (6 bases). V shed 4 bases and J shed 1 base, with 18 bases lying between them. Germline V gives CDR1 SGHRS, CDR2 YFSETQ. This CDR3 is built from 17 residues.